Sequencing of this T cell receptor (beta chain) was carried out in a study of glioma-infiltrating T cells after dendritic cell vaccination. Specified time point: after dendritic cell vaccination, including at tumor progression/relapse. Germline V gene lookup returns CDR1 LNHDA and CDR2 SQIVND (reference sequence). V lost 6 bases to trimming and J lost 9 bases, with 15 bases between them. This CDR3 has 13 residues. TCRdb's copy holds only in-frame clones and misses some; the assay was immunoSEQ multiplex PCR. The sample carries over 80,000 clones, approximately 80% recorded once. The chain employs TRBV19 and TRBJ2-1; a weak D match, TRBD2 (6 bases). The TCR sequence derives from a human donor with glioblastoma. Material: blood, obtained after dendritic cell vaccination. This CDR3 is CASSQGGLSEQFF. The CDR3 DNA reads TGTGCCAGTAGCCAGGGAGGTTTGTCTGAGCAGTTCTTC.